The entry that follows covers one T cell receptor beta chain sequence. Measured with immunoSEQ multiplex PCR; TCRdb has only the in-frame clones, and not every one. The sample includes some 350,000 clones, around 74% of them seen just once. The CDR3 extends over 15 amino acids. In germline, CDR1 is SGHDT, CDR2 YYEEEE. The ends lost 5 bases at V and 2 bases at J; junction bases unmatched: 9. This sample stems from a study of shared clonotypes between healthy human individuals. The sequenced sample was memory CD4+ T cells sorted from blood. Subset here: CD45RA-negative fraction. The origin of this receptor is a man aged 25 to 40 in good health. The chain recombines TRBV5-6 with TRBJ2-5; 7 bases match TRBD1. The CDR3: CASRPRRTGQETQYF. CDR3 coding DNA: TGTGCCAGCAGGCCCCGCCGGACAGGACAAGAGACCCAGTACTTC.